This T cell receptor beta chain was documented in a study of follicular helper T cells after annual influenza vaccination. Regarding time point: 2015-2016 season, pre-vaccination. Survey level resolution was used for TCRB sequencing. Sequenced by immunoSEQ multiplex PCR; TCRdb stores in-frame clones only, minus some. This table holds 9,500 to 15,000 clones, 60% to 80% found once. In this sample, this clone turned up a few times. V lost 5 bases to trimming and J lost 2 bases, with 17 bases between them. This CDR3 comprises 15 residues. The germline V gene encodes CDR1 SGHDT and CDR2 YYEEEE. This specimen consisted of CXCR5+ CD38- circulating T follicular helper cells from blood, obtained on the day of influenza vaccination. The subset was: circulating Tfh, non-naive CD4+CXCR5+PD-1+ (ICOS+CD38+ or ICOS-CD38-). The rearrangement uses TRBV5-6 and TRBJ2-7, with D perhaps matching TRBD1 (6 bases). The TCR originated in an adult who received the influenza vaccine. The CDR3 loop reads CASSRGHTITYEQYF. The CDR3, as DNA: TGTGCCAGCAGTAGGGGACACACTATTACCTACGAGCAGTACTTC.